The 10 T cell receptor beta chains listed next were all sequenced from one sample in a study of T-cell reconstitution after alpha-beta-depleted transplantation in children. The TCRbeta library incorporated unique molecular identifiers. From the PCR reads, TCRdb called clonotypes with MiXCR, one entry per CDR3 protein. The repertoire holds some 140,000 distinct CDR3 sequences, with 8.5% to 10% as singletons. Material: PBMCs, mostly from graft donor cells, obtained 180 days after TCRalphabeta/CD19-depleted stem cell transplant. The receptors originated from a girl less than two years old who had a stem cell transplant for combined immunodeficiency, so the T cells may come from the graft donor.

This clonotype was seen repeatedly, ten times or more. The chain joins TRBV7-2 to TRBJ2-3, with D possibly matching TRBD2 (5 bases). This CDR3 comprises 15 residues. Between the trimmed V and J ends, which lost 1 base and 3 bases, there was a span of 11 bases. In germline, CDR1 is SGHTA, CDR2 FQGNSA. The CDR3 DNA sequence: TGTGCCAGCAGCTTAGTGGGAGTTAAAACAGATACGCAGTATTTT. Encoded protein: CASSLVGVKTDTQYF.

Turning to this clonotype: A much larger clone differs by one base, so this may be a read error. The genes are TRBV20-1 and TRBJ2-4, with 9 bases matching TRBD2. From germline, CDR1 is DFQATT and CDR2 SNEGSKA (reference sequence). The CDR3 contains 13 residues. CDR3 DNA: TGCAGTGCTAGTGGACTAGCGCGAAACAGTCAGTACTTC. Translation: CSASGLARNSQYF.

This clonotype was counted many times. Here the CDR3 DNA reads TGTGCCAGCAGCTCCGGGCCCTACCTTACCTACGAGCAGTACTTC. It is translated as CASSSGPYLTYEQYF. The rearrangement uses TRBV27 and TRBJ2-7; D call uncertain. V shed 6 bases and J shed 2 bases, with 17 bases lying between them. The V gene's germline CDR1 is MNHEY and CDR2 SMNVEV (reference sequence). CDR3 length: 15 amino acids.

A remark on this clonotype: It is likely a read error, because the conserved phenylalanine at the end of the CDR3 is missing. This rearrangement joins TRBV7-2 to TRBJ1-1, with 7 bases matching TRBD1. Germline-derived CDR1 and CDR2 are SGHTA and FQGNSA. V gave up 5 bases and J gave up 4 bases; unmatched junction bases: 7. The CDR3 totals 14 residues. As DNA, the CDR3 is TGTGCCAGCAGCCCAATGACAGGGTCCACTGAAGCTTTCTCT. This codes for CASSPMTGSTEAFS.

The J gene is TRBJ2-7, the V gene TRBV6-2 or TRBV6-3; 10 positions agree with TRBD1. Germline assignment: CDR1 MNHEY and CDR2 SVGEGT. Trimming took 6 bases from V and 6 from J; bases not matched to a gene: 8. This CDR3 spans 14 amino acids. CDR3 nucleotides: TGTGCCAGCAGCCGCGGACAGGGGGAACGCGAGCAGTACTTC. Translating it yields CASSRGQGEREQYF.

This chain connects TRBV4-2 to TRBJ2-5; 8 bases fit TRBD1. Germline trimming cut 3 bases from V and 5 bases from J; bases unmatched to any gene: 5. This CDR3 region has 14 residues. Germline-derived CDR1 and CDR2 are LGHNA and YNFKEQ. CDR3 sequence (DNA): TGTGCCAGCAGCCAGACAGGGGCGGATGAGACCCAGTACTTC. Protein product: CASSQTGADETQYF.

The chain joins TRBV28 to TRBJ2-1; possible D gene TRBD1, 5 bases. The germline V gene has CDR1 MDHEN and CDR2 SYDVKM. V was cut by 5 bases and J by 7 bases, with 15 bases left in between. The CDR3 has 14 residues. The CDR3 reads CASSQKGLSNEQFF. CDR3 in DNA: TGTGCCAGCAGTCAGAAGGGGCTGTCTAATGAGCAGTTCTTC.

Comments on this clonotype: This sequence may be a read error, since a much larger clone differs from it by one base. The chain has TRBV29-1 and TRBJ2-1, with a possible D match to TRBD1 (5 bases). The CDR3 totals 14 residues. Germline assignment: CDR1 SQVTM and CDR2 ANQGSEA. The CDR3 DNA is TGCAGCGTTGGGGGCAGGCTAATCGACAATGAGCAGATCTTC. Its translation: CSVGGRLIDNEQIF.

This chain connects TRBV6-5 to TRBJ2-7; TRBD2 matches at 15 bases. The germline V gene encodes CDR1 MNHEY and CDR2 SVGAGI. The CDR3 is 14 residues long. V lost 4 bases, J lost 13 bases, and 8 bases stayed unmatched. CDR3 protein: CASSSGLAGGPHYF. CDR3 in DNA: TGTGCCAGCAGTTCAGGACTAGCGGGAGGGCCTCATTACTTC.

V usage is TRBV7-8 and J usage is TRBJ1-4, with TRBD1 matching 7 bases. From germline, CDR1 is SGHVS and CDR2 FQNEAQ. Trimming took 2 bases from V and 6 from J; bases not matched to a gene: 15. CDR3 length equals 18 residues. In DNA, the CDR3 is TGTGCCAGCAGCTTACCGCGCTCAGGGGAGGGGGCGCATGAAAAACTGTTTTTT. It yields the protein CASSLPRSGEGAHEKLFF.